This T cell receptor beta chain is from a study of response to subunit inactivated influenza vaccine. TCRdb analysed the RT-PCR reads with MiXCR anew, one entry per CDR3 protein. The sample lists about 540,000 distinct CDR3 sequences; 20% to 25% were seen once. The sample also formed part of further work on T cells expressing NK-cell markers. That work adds: Libraries used 5'RACE template switching adding universal primer site and UMIs. Sorted CD3+CD56+NKG2C+, CD3+CD56+NKG2C- and CD3+CD56-NKG2C+ T cells supplied TCR beta repertoires. There were a handful of donors in whom these clonotypes also led the CD3+CD56-NKG2C+ fraction.

The TCR sequence derives from a man aged 45-65 years who received an inactivated influenza vaccine. Specimen: CD4+ T cells sorted from PBMCs, collected 11 to 12 days after vaccination.

This CDR3 is CASSVRTANTGELFF. The CDR3 region has the DNA TGTGCCAGCAGCGTAAGGACAGCCAACACCGGGGAGCTGTTTTTT. V is TRBV11-2 and J is TRBJ2-2, with D possibly matching TRBD1 (6 bases). Germline V lookup: CDR1 SGHAT, CDR2 FQNNGV. CDR3 length equals 15 residues. The ends were cut back, 5 bases at V and 2 bases at J, with 12 bases in the middle.